This record looks at one T cell receptor (beta chain) sequence and its context. Trimming stripped 5 bases from V and 2 bases from J, with 16 bases between. CDR3 length: 14 residues. CDR1 and CDR2 (germline): SQVTM, ANQGSEA. The data belong to a study of shared T cell receptors in the human thymus. The assay was immunoSEQ multiplex PCR, and TCRdb's table has in-frame clones only and misses some. The sample contains 450,000 to 650,000 clones, about 80% of which appear only once. The same specimen was also included in a second study, on human thymus T cells. That publication notes: All donors were healthy Finnish infants who were undergoing corrective surgery to treat congenital heart defects. Thymic tissue was derived from resections collected during corrective heart surgery. There appeared to be biased usage of V and J genes in thymic and blood repertoires. Unrelated people showed highly overlapping thymic repertoires, related research reported.

This chain uses TRBV29-1 with TRBJ2-7, with no clear D. Sequencing input: thymocytes. The receptor's source is a boy under two years old with a congenital heart defect. CDR3 amino acids: CSVLLKRVPYEQYF. The CDR3 DNA is TGCAGCGTTCTACTCAAAAGAGTTCCCTACGAGCAGTACTTC.